The TCR beta chain described here comes from a study of post-analysis software for immune sequencing data (dated by TCRdb to between 2014 and 2017). With respect to the entire study: Relapsing-remitting, secondary progressive and progressive-relapsing multiple sclerosis were recorded as disease courses, and subtype annotation was lacking for some patients. The multiple sclerosis patient repertoires were compared with some twelve previously published healthy control repertoires from donors aged about 6 to 26 years. A subset of samples was prepared in parallel using single-end sample barcoding, then pooled and co-amplified after Illumina adapter ligation.

Overall study outcomes, separate from this receptor: The multiple sclerosis patient group was slightly younger than the control group. Multiple sclerosis patients had significantly lower normalized Chao1 diversity than controls, a result that suggests substantial peripheral T-cell clonal expansion. Direct clustering with F measure showed strong co-clustering of samples prepared in the same batch, prompting a batch-effect correction. Significantly higher frequencies in patients than in controls were found for roughly 5 TRBV segments, including TRBV5-6, TRBV5-1 and TRBV20-1.

As for this clonotype: Its antigen is currently not known. Base qualities were left out, and no much larger clone turns up one base away.

TCR beta repertoires were profiled from peripheral blood of under 15 young patients with multiple sclerosis to demonstrate the VDJtools post-analysis software. The patients with multiple sclerosis were children and adolescents between roughly 6 and 17 years of age. The library came from PCR. TCRdb shows the sequencer as Illumina HiSeq 2500. To reduce PCR and sequencing biases, unique molecular identifiers were incorporated into the TCR beta cDNA libraries. Some 500,000 cDNA molecules were obtained for every 1 to 10 million input T cells, so each molecule roughly corresponded to one T cell. Patient libraries were prepared and sequenced with the same protocol used for the earlier healthy control dataset. Samples belonging to the same batch were prepared together, multiplexed and sequenced on a shared HiSeq lane. The authors' analysis ran thus. Raw barcoded reads were processed with MIGEC, and single-read molecular identifier groups were discarded before consensus assembly and CDR3 extraction. Clonotype tables were post-analysed with VDJtools, and diversity was normalized by down-sampling all datasets to the smallest sample size. In repertoire overlap clustering, CDR3 amino acid sequences, but not nucleotide sequences, were matched to correct batch-related cross-sample contamination. TCRdb redid the processing of the public reads, applying fastp at Q25 and MiXCR, and retained in-frame beta chains. Duplicate CDR3 protein sequences are folded into a single record with the most common DNA and genes. The V and J calls shown here were made by TCRdb, not taken from the authors' results. The sample yields about 620,000 distinct CDR3 sequences; 44% were counted once. The top ten hold 1.5% to 2% of the sample.

Taken from the germline V gene, the CDR1 and CDR2 loops are SGHTA and FQGNSA. The CDR3 runs 18 amino acids, cysteine and phenylalanine included. This entry keeps only the CDR3 DNA: 54 bases, framed from base 1. From V the trimming removes 6 bases and from J it removes 5 bases, while the gene matches leave 11 bases of the junction unaccounted for. The sequence derives from a girl between 5 and 17 years old with multiple sclerosis. The chain joins TRBV7-2 to TRBJ2-1; TRBD2 matches 15 bases in the middle. Sequencing input: blood. CDR3 region: CASSLGGTSGRWNNEQFF. The bases are TGTGCCAGCAGTCTAGGGGGGACTAGCGGGAGGTGGAACAATGAGCAGTTCTTC.